Following are 10 T cell receptor beta chains from one sample sequenced in a study of T-cell memory formation after mild COVID-19. One entry per CDR3 protein, called by TCRdb with MiXCR from the 5' RACE reads. The sample includes 50,000 or so distinct CDR3 sequences, 28% of them seen just once. Specimen: PBMCs or a T cell subset sorted from them (not recorded which). The receptors were sampled from a man aged 18 to 30 who had mild COVID-19 (a few samples of this study predate the infection). Cell type and time point are not known.

This clonotype has a count of ten or more. V gene TRBV6-1 combines with J gene TRBJ2-3; 14 bases fit TRBD2. The CDR3 is 15 amino acids. CDR1 MNHNS and CDR2 SASEGT come from the germline V gene. V was pared by 4 bases and J by 4 bases, with 1 base of the junction left unmatched. In DNA form, the CDR3 reads TGTGCCAGCAGTGGACTAGCGGGGGGGCCAGATACGCAGTATTTT. Translation: CASSGLAGGPDTQYF.

This clonotype was recorded a few times. The rearrangement links TRBV20-1 to TRBJ1-1; tentatively, D is TRBD1 (5 bases). The V end lost 1 base, the J end lost 8 bases, and 11 bases lay between the germline ends. CDR1 and CDR2 (germline): DFQATT, SNEGSKA (reference sequence). The CDR3 contains 12 residues. CDR3 amino acids: CSARGGSAEAFF. The CDR3 DNA reads TGCAGTGCTAGAGGGGGCTCGGCGGAAGCTTTCTTT.

This clonotype turned up a few times. This rearrangement joins TRBV5-1 to TRBJ2-3; 7 bases align to TRBD2. Germline V gene sequence: CDR1 SGHRS, CDR2 YFSETQ. The V gene end was trimmed by 0 bases and the J gene end by 2 bases; junction bases not matched to a gene: 6. This CDR3 contains 16 residues. CDR3 DNA sequence: TGCGCCAGCAGCTTGGCGTCTAGCGGATACACAGATACGCAGTATTTT. Translating it yields CASSLASSGYTDTQYF.

This clonotype was seen only a few times. This rearrangement joins TRBV10-2 to TRBJ2-1; a weak D match, TRBD2 (7 bases). Trimming took 6 bases from V and 7 from J, leaving 19 bases between them. The CDR3 consists of 15 residues. Per the germline V gene, CDR1 is WSHSY and CDR2 is SAAADI. Here the CDR3 reads CASSALGGAWNEQFF. In DNA form, the CDR3 reads TGCGCCAGCAGCGCCCTGGGGGGGGCCTGGAATGAGCAGTTCTTC.

The V call is TRBV9, the J call TRBJ2-7, with D possibly TRBD1 on 7 matching bases. The CDR3 length is 13 residues. Germline V lookup: CDR1 SGDLS, CDR2 YYNGEE. V dropped 3 bases and J dropped 4 bases, with 11 bases sitting between them. The DNA of the CDR3 is TGTGCCAGCAGCGACCAGGGGGGTTACGAGCAGTACTTC. Its protein product is CASSDQGGYEQYF.

This clonotype was observed a handful of times. This sequence joins TRBV12-3 or TRBV12-4 and TRBJ2-5, with 11 bases aligning to TRBD2. V gave up 3 bases and J gave up 4 bases; unmatched junction bases: 1. The CDR3 sequence is 14 residues long. The CDR3: CASSFLAGGETQYF. The CDR3 DNA reads TGTGCCAGCAGTTTCCTAGCGGGGGGAGAGACCCAGTACTTC.

This clonotype came up a few times. The gene calls are TRBV20-1 and TRBJ2-1; D is uncertain. The ends were cut back, 6 bases at V and 2 bases at J, with 14 bases in the middle. Germline V gene lookup returns CDR1 DFQATT and CDR2 SNEGSKA (reference sequence). The CDR3 spans 14 residues. The CDR3 sequence is CSAPRMSAYNEQFF. In DNA, the CDR3 is TGCAGTGCCCCTCGGATGAGCGCCTACAATGAGCAGTTCTTC.

This clonotype was observed a few times. The chain combines TRBV9 with TRBJ1-1; D is possibly TRBD1 (5 bases). Germline loops: CDR1 SGDLS, CDR2 YYNGEE. CDR3 length equals 15 residues. V lost 0 bases to trimming and J lost 7 bases, with 16 bases between them. Written as DNA, the CDR3 is TGTGCCAGCAGCGTAGGTGCAGGGCACACGGTTGAAGCTTTCTTT. This sequence encodes CASSVGAGHTVEAFF. The whole variable domain, filled in from reference TRBV9 and TRBJ1-1, reads DSGVTQTPKHLITATGQRVTLRCSPRSGDLSVYWYQQSLDQGLQFLIQYYNGEERAKGNILERFSAQQFPDLHSELNLSSLELGDSALYFCASSVGAGHTVEAFFGQGTRLTVV.

V and J are TRBV6-5 and TRBJ1-1; D is unresolved. The CDR3 has 15 amino acids. CDR1 and CDR2 (germline): MNHEY, SVGAGI. V was pared by 1 base and J by 6 bases, with 15 bases between. CDR3 sequence reads: CASSYYPPGVAEAFF. CDR3 nucleotide sequence: TGTGCCAGCAGTTACTACCCGCCGGGAGTAGCTGAAGCTTTCTTT.

A few counts support this clonotype. CDR3 nucleotides: TGTGCCAGCACCGCCCCGAGCTCCTACGAGCAGTACGTC. Translating gives CASTAPSSYEQYV. V gene TRBV6-2 or TRBV6-3 combines with J gene TRBJ2-7, with unresolved D. Per the germline V gene, CDR1 is MNHEY and CDR2 is SVGEGT. Trimming took 7 bases from V and 0 from J, leaving 10 bases between them. CDR3 length: 13 residues.